These T cell receptor beta chains were read from a single sample in a study of blood T cells in healthy people across ages. Via MiXCR, TCRdb re-called the 5' RACE reads, giving one row per CDR3 protein. The profile shows 790,000 or so distinct CDR3 sequences, roughly three fifths of them singletons. Material: blood. The receptor set was obtained from a man aged 35 to 55 in good health. CDR3s leave out the opening cysteine and the closing phenylalanine or tryptophan. Each record gives: V gene, J gene, CDR3 protein.

>TRBV5-6|TRBJ1-1
ASSRGSRGMNTEAF
>TRBV13|TRBJ2-1
ASSPWTDGDEQF
>TRBV20-1|TRBJ1-5
SASEEGNWVNQPQH
>TRBV4-2|TRBJ2-5
ASSQDPGGTSGSVGGRY
>TRBV28|TRBJ1-4
ASSRLGGAGEKLF
>TRBV20-1|TRBJ2-7
SARDPRVSSYEQY
>TRBV7-9|TRBJ2-2
ASSLDYRGRDTGELF
>TRBV27|.
ASSYATGKGEQY
>TRBV12-3/TRBV12-4|TRBJ2-7
DSKLTRGGSHEQY
>TRBV29-1|TRBJ2-1
SVESSLLGVGNEQF
>TRBV7-9|TRBJ1-2
ASSRQLTQASNYGYT
>TRBV7-8|TRBJ1-2
ASSLTLEGLGYT
>TRBV20-1|TRBJ2-1
SAPNPGLAALSYNEQF
>TRBV27|TRBJ1-2
ATAEPGQGLGGYT
>TRBV6-6|TRBJ2-6
ASSPSDSGANVLT
>TRBV6-5|TRBJ2-6
ASSYSSGANVLT
>TRBV7-3|TRBJ2-1
ASSLGGSASEQF
>TRBV5-1|TRBJ2-3
ASSYSGTYTDTQY
>TRBV6-1|TRBJ2-3
ARALGGGEGPTDTQY
>TRBV28|TRBJ2-5
ASSSDRPIGTQY
>TRBV28|TRBJ2-7
ASSLFAGTGEQY
>TRBV5-1|TRBJ1-1
ASSWGASGNTEAF
>TRBV20-1|TRBJ2-1
SATKWNNEQF
>TRBV14|TRBJ2-5
ASSQDRGRGNQETQY
>TRBV3-1|TRBJ2-1
ASGTLTQF
>TRBV7-9|TRBJ1-2
ASSLDSGFGYT
>TRBV6-2/TRBV6-3|TRBJ1-2
ASTGQGNDYGYT
>TRBV20-1|TRBJ2-1
SARVGRSYNEQF
>TRBV29-1|.
NVEDWGTSFYEQY
>TRBV7-2|TRBJ2-3
ASSPHITDTQY
>TRBV9|TRBJ2-1
ASSGGHLGNEQF
>TRBV13|TRBJ2-7
ASSPSFAESYEQY
>TRBV28|TRBJ1-1
ASRFSGNTEAF
>TRBV7-3|TRBJ2-5
ASSLTMAIETQY
>TRBV27|TRBJ2-1
ARSSSYNEQF
>TRBV20-1|TRBJ2-7
SATPSRRSYEQY
>TRBV6-5|TRBJ2-7
ASSYLSRVGEQY
>TRBV20-1|TRBJ2-1
SARGDRPEQF
>TRBV7-9|TRBJ1-5
ASSPLTDPNQPQH
>TRBV11-2|TRBJ1-2
ASSLGRPRGSDRYYGCT
>TRBV9|TRBJ2-3
ASSVGVGGSDTQY
>TRBV7-2|TRBJ2-1
ASSGQSSYNEQF
>TRBV24-1|TRBJ2-3
ATSEPFTDTQY
>TRBV4-2|TRBJ1-1
ASSQGDVNTEAF
>TRBV7-9|TRBJ2-6
ASSSHGSGANVLT
>TRBV28|TRBJ2-4
ASSPPGGRAVVQY
>TRBV7-2|TRBJ2-4
ASSLEGAMTTKNIQY
>TRBV5-1|TRBJ2-3
ASSLGPEDTQY
>TRBV7-9|TRBJ2-7
ASNYGRYEQY